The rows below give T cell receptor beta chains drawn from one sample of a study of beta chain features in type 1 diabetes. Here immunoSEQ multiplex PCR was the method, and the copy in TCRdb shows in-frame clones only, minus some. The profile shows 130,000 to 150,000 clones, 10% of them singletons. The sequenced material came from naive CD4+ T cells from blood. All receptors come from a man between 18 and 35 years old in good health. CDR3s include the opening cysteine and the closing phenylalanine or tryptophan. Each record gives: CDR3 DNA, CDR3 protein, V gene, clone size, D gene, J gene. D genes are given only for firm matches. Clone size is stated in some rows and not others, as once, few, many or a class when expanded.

TGTGCCATCAGTGGGGGACAGGGTTTGAATGACGAGCAGTACTTC | CAISGGQGLNDEQYF | TRBV10-3 | - | TRBD1 | TRBJ2-7
TGTGCCAGCAGCCCCCCCGGGAGGGACTATGGCTACACCTTC | CASSPPGRDYGYTF | TRBV7-9 | few | - | TRBJ1-2
TGTGCCAGCAGCAGGGCAGGGGTGGCCGGGGAGCTGTTTTTT | CASSRAGVAGELFF | TRBV9 | few | - | TRBJ2-2
TGTGCCAGTAGGTCTAGCGGGGGCACAGATACGCAGTATTTT | CASRSSGGTDTQYF | TRBV19 | - | TRBD2 | TRBJ2-3
TGTGCCAGCTCACCACTCACACTCGCAACAGGCCTCTATGACTATGGCTACACCTTC | CASSPLTLATGLYDYGYTF | TRBV18 | - | - | TRBJ1-2
TGTGCCAGCAGCTCGGGACTCCCGCAGACCCAGTACTTC | CASSSGLPQTQYF | TRBV5-4 | many | - | TRBJ2-5
TGTGCCAGCAGCGTCGGGGGGCCCTACGAGCAGTACTTC | CASSVGGPYEQYF | TRBV9 | - | - | TRBJ2-7
TGTGCCAGCAGACCCAACGGACAGTGGCAGTACTTC | CASRPNGQWQYF | TRBV6-1 | once | - | TRBJ2-7
TGTGCCAGCAGCTTAAACAGCCTTAACTATGGCTACACCTTC | CASSLNSLNYGYTF | TRBV7-9 | - | - | TRBJ1-2
TGTGCCAGCAACAGACTAGCGGGGGACCAAGAGACCCAGTACTTC | CASNRLAGDQETQYF | TRBV7-9 | many | TRBD2 | TRBJ2-5
TGTGCCAGCAGCCCCCTGACTAGCGGGGGTTACGAGCAGTACTTC | CASSPLTSGGYEQYF | TRBV7-2 | - | TRBD2 | TRBJ2-7
TGCGCCAGCAGCCATTTAGCGGCCACCGGGGAGCTGTTTTTT | CASSHLAATGELFF | TRBV4-3 | - | - | TRBJ2-2
TGTGCCAGCTCACCACCACAGGGGTACAGGTACAATGAGCAGTTCTTC | CASSPPQGYRYNEQFF | TRBV18 | few | TRBD1 | TRBJ2-1
TGTGCCAGCAGCTTAAAGGCGGGGGCTACTGACAATGAGCAGTTCTTC | CASSLKAGATDNEQFF | TRBV7-3 | few | - | TRBJ2-1
TGCGCCAGCAGACGCTTAGGGGCCACAGATACGCAGTATTTT | CASRRLGATDTQYF | TRBV4-1 | - | - | TRBJ2-3
TGTGCCAGCAGCCAATTGGAGCGGGGGAACTCCTACAATGAGCAGTTCTTC | CASSQLERGNSYNEQFF | TRBV4-2 | - | TRBD2 | TRBJ2-1
TGCGCCAGCAGCTTTGCGTCAGGGGGCTCCTACGAGCAGTACTTC | CASSFASGGSYEQYF | TRBV5-1 | many | TRBD1 | TRBJ2-7
TGTGCCAGCAGCCAGGGACAGGAGAACACTGAAGCTTTCTTT | CASSQGQENTEAFF | TRBV6-5 | few | TRBD1 | TRBJ1-1
TGTGCCAGCCGGGTTTACGGGGGACTGGATGGCTACACCTTC | CASRVYGGLDGYTF | TRBV6-6 | few | - | TRBJ1-2
TGTGCCAGCAGTACCCGGGTCGATGGCTACACCTTC | CASSTRVDGYTF | TRBV6-5 | few | - | TRBJ1-2
TGTGCCAGCAGCAAATGTAGACAGGGAACTAATGAAAAACTGTTTTTT | CASSKCRQGTNEKLFF | TRBV21-1 | few | - | TRBJ1-4
TGCGCCAGCAGCCTCGACAGGGGAATGTCCTACAATGAGCAGTTCTTC | CASSLDRGMSYNEQFF | TRBV5-1 | few | TRBD1 | TRBJ2-1
TGTGCCAGCAGCCAAGCCGGCACAGATACGCAGTATTTT | CASSQAGTDTQYF | TRBV14 | many | - | TRBJ2-3
TGCGCCAGCAGCTTGGAAGGACAGGGGGGGAGTACTGAAGCTTTCTTT | CASSLEGQGGSTEAFF | TRBV5-1 | - | TRBD1 | TRBJ1-1
TGTGCCACCAGCAGAGATGGAGGACAGGTGGGGTATGAGCAGTTCTTC | CATSRDGGQVGYEQFF | TRBV15 | many | TRBD1 | TRBJ2-1
TGTGCCAGCAGTGAAGTGGGCGGGGGAGAGACCCAGTACTTC | CASSEVGGGETQYF | TRBV2 | - | TRBD2 | TRBJ2-5
TGTGCCAGCTCACGAACCGGGACAGGGGGCTTTGAGCAGTTCTTC | CASSRTGTGGFEQFF | TRBV18 | few | TRBD1 | TRBJ2-1
TGTGCCAGTAGCCGACAGGGCCACTACGAGCAGTACTTC | CASSRQGHYEQYF | TRBV19 | few | TRBD1 | TRBJ2-7
TGTGCCAGCAGTGTTCCCCCAACTAGTGCCCAAGAGACCCAGTACTTC | CASSVPPTSAQETQYF | TRBV7-9 | many | - | TRBJ2-5
TGTGCCAGCTCACCATCTAGGACGGGGGGCACAGATACGCAGTATTTT | CASSPSRTGGTDTQYF | TRBV18 | - | - | TRBJ2-3
TGTGCCAGCTGGACAGGGCCTTGTATCCAGCCCCAGCATTTT | CASWTGPCIQPQHF | TRBV14 | - | TRBD1 | TRBJ1-5
TGTGCCAGCAGTCCCGGGACAGTCACCGGGGAGCTGTTTTTT | CASSPGTVTGELFF | TRBV6-6 | - | TRBD1 | TRBJ2-2
TGTGCCAGCAGCTTATCCAGCTATGGCTACACCTTC | CASSLSSYGYTF | TRBV11-2 | few | - | TRBJ1-2
TGTGCCAGCAGTGAAAGGAGAGAAGTGAACACCGGGGAGCTGTTTTTT | CASSERREVNTGELFF | TRBV6-1 | - | - | TRBJ2-2
TGTGCCAGCAGCTACGGGAGGAACACTGAAGCTTTCTTT | CASSYGRNTEAFF | TRBV7-2 | many | - | TRBJ1-1
TGTGCCAGCAGTTCTCAGGGGGCAACTCAGCCCCAGCATTTT | CASSSQGATQPQHF | TRBV5-6 | - | TRBD1 | TRBJ1-5
TGTGCCAGCAGCGTCTCGGGGGAGAGCTCCTACAATGAGCAGTTCTTC | CASSVSGESSYNEQFF | TRBV5-6 | - | - | TRBJ2-1
TGTGCCATCACGGGGGGAGGCAATGAGCAGTTCTTC | CAITGGGNEQFF | TRBV10-3 | many | TRBD2 | TRBJ2-1
TGTGCCAGCAGCCTCGCGTGGAGCGAGCAGTACTTC | CASSLAWSEQYF | TRBV7-2 | many | - | TRBJ2-7